The 10 T cell receptor beta chains in this list originate from one sample, sequenced in a study of long-term antiretroviral therapy in people with HIV. At the survey level, the v3.0 immunoSEQ assay was run. Profiling relied on immunoSEQ multiplex PCR, and the TCRdb table lists in-frame clones only, not all of them. Of about 16,000 clones listed, 94% are singletons. The specimen comprised unsorted PBMCs, sampled around 6.5 years after starting antiretroviral therapy. All receptors come from a woman aged 50 to 60 with HIV.

The chain recombines TRBV19 with TRBJ2-5, with TRBD2 matching 7 bases. The V and J ends lost 3 bases and 0 bases, in that order; junction bases with no gene match: 4. Germline CDR1 is LNHDA and CDR2 is SQIVND (reference sequence). The CDR3 length is 15 residues. For the CDR3, the DNA is TGTGCCAGTAGTATGGGAGGGGTCAACCAAGAGACCCAGTACTTC. Translating it yields CASSMGGVNQETQYF.

The CDR3, as DNA: TGTGCCAGCTCACCACCGAGTAGGGCGACGGACACTGAAGCTTTCTTT. Translating it yields CASSPPSRATDTEAFF. The gene calls are TRBV18 and TRBJ1-1; D call uncertain. CDR1 is KGHSH and CDR2 is LQKENI in the germline V gene. The CDR3 spans 16 residues. The V and J ends lost 0 bases and 3 bases respectively, with 14 bases between them.

The V and J genes are TRBV28 and TRBJ2-7; 7 bases align to TRBD2. CDR1 and CDR2 from the germline V gene are MDHEN and SYDVKM. With V trimmed by 3 bases and J by 3 bases, 2 bases remained unmatched. The CDR3 is made up of 13 amino acids. Written as DNA, the CDR3 is TGTGCCAGCAGTTTTGGGGGGGGCTACGAGCAGTACTTC. As protein: CASSFGGGYEQYF. Using reference TRBV28 and TRBJ2-7 for the parts outside the CDR3, the full variable domain is DVKVTQSSRYLVKRTGEKVFLECVQDMDHENMFWYRQDPGLGLRLIYFSYDVKMKEKGDIPEGYSVSREKKERFSLILESASTNQTSMYLCASSFGGGYEQYFGPGTRLTVT.

V gene TRBV28 combines with J gene TRBJ1-5; possible D gene TRBD1, 6 bases. The V and J ends lost 2 bases and 8 bases respectively, with 22 bases between them. The germline V gene encodes CDR1 MDHEN and CDR2 SYDVKM. This CDR3 region has 17 residues. DNA for the CDR3: TGTGCCAGCAGTTTAGGGGAATGGGGGGCCACCACGGAGCCCCAGCATTTT. Its protein product is CASSLGEWGATTEPQHF.

This chain links TRBV25-1 with TRBJ2-7; the match to TRBD2 covers 10 bases. CDR1 MGHDK and CDR2 SYGVNS come from the germline V gene. The ends lost 4 bases at V and 5 bases at J; junction bases unmatched: 2. The CDR3 covers 13 residues. The CDR3 spells CASSASGRDEQYF. CDR3 nucleotide sequence: TGTGCCAGCAGTGCCAGCGGGAGGGACGAGCAGTACTTC.

The gene calls are TRBV5-8 and TRBJ2-7; 8 nucleotides align to TRBD2. Germline V gene sequence: CDR1 SGHTS, CDR2 YDEGEE. This CDR3 contains 15 residues. The V segment lost 0 bases and the J segment 2 bases; nucleotides outside the gene matches: 4. CDR3 loop: CASSLEAGLAYEQYF. CDR3 in DNA: TGTGCCAGCAGCTTGGAGGCGGGACTAGCCTACGAGCAGTACTTC.

The rearrangement uses TRBV27 and TRBJ2-7; possible D gene TRBD1, 6 bases. V was pared by 4 bases and J by 2 bases, with 12 bases between. CDR3 length: 14 amino acids. CDR1 and CDR2 from the germline V gene are MNHEY and SMNVEV (reference sequence). The CDR3 region is CASSSTGPAYEQYF. The CDR3 DNA sequence: TGTGCCAGCAGTTCGACAGGCCCTGCCTACGAGCAGTACTTC.

V gene TRBV28 combines with J gene TRBJ1-3, with TRBD1 as a possible D gene (5 bases). V lost 7 bases and J 7 bases, leaving 8 bases between the germline ends. Germline loops: CDR1 MDHEN, CDR2 SYDVKM. This CDR3 has 11 residues. CDR3 sequence: CASIGANTIYF. In DNA, the CDR3 is TGTGCCAGCATCGGGGCCAACACCATATATTTT.

V gene TRBV5-6 combines with J gene TRBJ1-5; D call uncertain. The V end lost 1 base, the J end lost 0 bases, and 5 bases lay between the germline ends. The CDR3 is 14 residues long. Germline V gene lookup returns CDR1 SGHDT and CDR2 YYEEEE. The CDR3 sequence is CASSLRSSNQPQHF. In DNA form, the CDR3 reads TGTGCCAGCAGCTTGAGGAGTAGCAATCAGCCCCAGCATTTT.

The chain recombines TRBV11-3 with TRBJ2-7, with TRBD1 identical over 8 bases. J was trimmed by 7 bases and V by 5 bases; bases with no gene match: 13. The CDR3 runs 15 residues. Germline CDR1 is SGHNT and CDR2 is YENEEA. This CDR3 reads CASSPTGGEVGEQYF. The CDR3 coding sequence is TGTGCCAGCAGCCCCACAGGGGGTGAGGTTGGAGAGCAGTACTTC.